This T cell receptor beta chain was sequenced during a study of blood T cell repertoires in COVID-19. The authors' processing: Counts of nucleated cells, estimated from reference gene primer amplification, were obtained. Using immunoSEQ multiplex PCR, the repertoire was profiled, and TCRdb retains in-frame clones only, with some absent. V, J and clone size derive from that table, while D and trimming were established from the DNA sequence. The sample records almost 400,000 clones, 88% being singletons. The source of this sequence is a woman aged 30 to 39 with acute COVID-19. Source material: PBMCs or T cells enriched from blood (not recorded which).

The CDR3 DNA reads as TGTGCCAGTAGGTCGACAGGGGGCAACGAAAAACTGTTTTTT. It codes for CASRSTGGNEKLFF. This sequence joins TRBV19 and TRBJ1-4; 10 nucleotides agree with TRBD1. Germline assignment: CDR1 LNHDA and CDR2 SQIVND (reference sequence). The CDR3 extends over 14 amino acids. With V trimmed by 6 bases and J by 8 bases, 6 bases remained unmatched.